Each of the 19 T cell receptor beta chains below was sequenced from the same sample in a study of neoadjuvant nivolumab and ipilimumab in lung cancer. The repertoire was sequenced with immunoSEQ multiplex PCR; TCRdb's copy has only in-frame clones and lacks some. This table holds 5,500 to 7,500 clones, 70% to 80% found once. Here the sequenced sample was tumor tissue, taken after neoadjuvant nivolumab, alone or with ipilimumab, at or shortly before surgery. The receptors derive from an adult with non-small cell lung cancer.

The J gene is TRBJ1-2, the V gene TRBV9; D unclear. Trimming removed 0 bases at V and 0 bases at J, with 6 bases between. CDR1 is SGDLS and CDR2 is YYNGEE in the germline V gene. CDR3 length: 14 amino acids. CDR3 DNA: TGTGCCAGCAGCGTAGCAGTCACTAACTATGGCTACACCTTC. Its translation is CASSVAVTNYGYTF.

The chain links TRBV5-4 to TRBJ1-1; no firm D call. V was cut by 0 bases and J by 1 base, with 7 bases left in between. The germline V gene has CDR1 SGHNT and CDR2 YYREEE (reference sequence). The CDR3 sequence is 14 residues long. The CDR3 DNA is TGTGCCAGCAGCTTGGGTGCGGGGAACACTGAAGCTTTCTTT. Amino acid sequence: CASSLGAGNTEAFF.

V gene TRBV5-1 combines with J gene TRBJ2-5; 8 bases match TRBD1. CDR1 SGHRS and CDR2 YFSETQ come from the germline V gene. Trimming removed 4 bases from V and 0 bases from J; junction bases left unmatched: 20. The CDR3 has 20 residues. The CDR3, as DNA: TGCGCCAGCAGCATAGGACAGGGTGCAACCCCCACGGGGTACCAAGAGACCCAGTACTTC. This translates into CASSIGQGATPTGYQETQYF.

The chain combines TRBV11-2 with TRBJ2-5; D not certain. Germline lookup yields CDR1 SGHAT and CDR2 FQNNGV. With 0 bases removed from V and 7 bases from J, the gap between germline ends came to 15 bases. This CDR3 contains 15 residues. CDR3 amino acids: CASSLDRYGLSTQYF. In DNA form, the CDR3 reads TGTGCCAGCAGCTTAGATCGGTACGGTCTCTCGACCCAGTACTTC.

The rearrangement links TRBV18 to TRBJ1-5; 8 positions match TRBD1. Germline V gene data show CDR1 as KGHSH and CDR2 as LQKENI. After removal of 3 bases from V and 5 bases from J, the junction contained 3 bases not matched to a gene. The CDR3 loop spans 14 amino acids. In DNA, the CDR3 is TGTGCCAGCTCACCCGAGACAGGGGATCAGCCCCAGCATTTT. Translation gives CASSPETGDQPQHF.

The rearrangement joins TRBV10-2 to TRBJ1-4; D might be TRBD1 (6 bases). The CDR3 totals 14 residues. V was cut by 7 bases and J by 6 bases, with 15 bases left in between. Germline V lookup: CDR1 WSHSY, CDR2 SAAADI. In nucleotides, the CDR3 is TGCGCCAGCACCGGGACCGGGGGCGATGAAAAACTGTTTTTT. This sequence encodes CASTGTGGDEKLFF.

V usage is TRBV18 and J usage is TRBJ2-3; 8 bases agree with TRBD1. The trim removed 2 bases at V and 4 bases at J, leaving 5 bases unmatched. This CDR3 region has 15 residues. Germline CDR1 reads KGHSH; CDR2 reads LQKENI. Here the CDR3 DNA reads TGTGCCAGCTCACCAAGGGACAGGAGCGCAGATACGCAGTATTTT. This translates into CASSPRDRSADTQYF. The variable domain in full, completed from reference TRBV18 and TRBJ2-3, reads NAGVMQNPRHLVRRRGQEARLRCSPMKGHSHVYWYRQLPEEGLKFMVYLQKENIIDESGMPKERFSAEFPKEGPSILRIQQVVRGDSAAYFCASSPRDRSADTQYFGPGTRLTVL.

A remark on this clone: The same CDR3 arises from other DNA sequences in this sample as well. J is TRBJ2-5 and V is TRBV18; D is uncertain. Germline V gene lookup returns CDR1 KGHSH and CDR2 LQKENI. V lost 1 base to trimming and J lost 3 bases, with 12 bases between them. There are 15 residues in the CDR3. The CDR3 reads CASSPLVGREETQYF. CDR3 in DNA: TGTGCCAGCTCACCACTAGTTGGTAGGGAAGAGACCCAGTACTTC.

The rearrangement links TRBV28 to TRBJ2-1; 7 bases are a match to TRBD1. Germline V lookup: CDR1 MDHEN, CDR2 SYDVKM. J gave up 4 bases and V 6 bases, and 6 bases lay outside the gene matches. The CDR3 totals 14 residues. The CDR3 DNA reads as TGTGCCAGCAGGGAACGACAGGGATACAATGAGCAGTTCTTC. This translates into CASRERQGYNEQFF.

This sequence joins TRBV5-6 and TRBJ2-3; D is ambiguous. Trimming left V 2 bases short and J 7 bases short, with 5 bases between. The germline gives CDR1 SGHDT, CDR2 YYEEEE. CDR3 length equals 11 residues. The CDR3 DNA reads as TGTGCCAGCAGCTTACAGAATACGCAGTATTTT. Amino acid sequence: CASSLQNTQYF.

V usage is TRBV28 and J usage is TRBJ1-5; D unclear. The CDR3 covers 14 residues. CDR1 and CDR2 (germline): MDHEN, SYDVKM. Between the trimmed V and J ends, which lost 3 bases and 6 bases, there was a span of 12 bases. The CDR3 region has the DNA TGTGCCAGCAGTTTGGAGGTGGTGGGTCAGCCCCAGCATTTT. Protein sequence: CASSLEVVGQPQHF.

In its sample, this clone was seen once. As DNA, the CDR3 is TGCGCCAGCAGCTTAGGGTATTTGAACACTGAAGCTTTCTTT. Its translation: CASSLGYLNTEAFF. The gene calls are TRBV5-1 and TRBJ1-1, with D unresolved. V was pared by 2 bases and J by 0 bases, with 8 bases between. Germline CDR1 reads SGHRS; CDR2 reads YFSETQ. This CDR3 is 14 amino acids long.

The chain links TRBV6-1 to TRBJ2-7; TRBD2 is a possible D gene (7 bases). The CDR3 extends over 14 amino acids. Trimming took off 6 bases at V and 0 bases at J, with 12 bases between the two ends. CDR1 MNHNS and CDR2 SASEGT come from the germline V gene. CDR3 amino acids: CASRPGGVSYEQYF. The CDR3, as DNA: TGTGCCAGCAGGCCGGGGGGCGTCTCCTACGAGCAGTACTTC.

The chain employs TRBV7-9 and TRBJ1-3; tentative D call: TRBD1 (6 bases). The CDR3 has 14 amino acids. The V gene lost 8 bases and the J gene lost 4 bases, with 15 bases spanning the gap. CDR1 and CDR2 from the germline V gene are SEHNR and FQNEAQ (reference sequence). The CDR3 DNA is TGTGCCAGCGTGAGGTACACAGGGGGAAACACCATATATTTT. Translating it yields CASVRYTGGNTIYF.

This clone has a single count. The V call is TRBV18, the J call TRBJ2-4, with D perhaps TRBD2 (6 bases). The V gene lost 6 bases and the J gene lost 0 bases, with 15 bases spanning the gap. This CDR3 region has 16 residues. Germline V gene lookup returns CDR1 KGHSH and CDR2 LQKENI. In DNA form, the CDR3 reads TGTGCCAGCTCCCCCGGGGGTACTATAGCCAAAAACATTCAGTACTTC. This sequence encodes CASSPGGTIAKNIQYF.

This clone was detected only once. The chain combines TRBV25-1 with TRBJ1-5; perhaps TRBD1 as D (5 bases). The CDR3 totals 13 residues. The germline V gene has CDR1 MGHDK and CDR2 SYGVNS. With 1 base removed from V and 7 bases from J, the gap between germline ends came to 8 bases. This chain's CDR3 is CASSEFQGQPQHF. CDR3 bases: TGTGCCAGCAGTGAATTCCAGGGACAGCCCCAGCATTTT.

This chain links TRBV18 with TRBJ1-2; tentative D call: TRBD1 (6 bases). Germline assignment: CDR1 KGHSH and CDR2 LQKENI. This CDR3 has 12 residues. Trimming removed 8 bases from V and 2 bases from J, with 9 bases in between. The CDR3 loop reads CASRGDNYGYTF. The CDR3 DNA reads TGTGCCAGCAGGGGGGACAACTATGGCTACACCTTC.

The chain recombines TRBV19 with TRBJ2-1, with TRBD2 as a possible D gene (6 bases). This CDR3 has 16 amino acids. The germline V and J ends were trimmed by 2 bases and 0 bases, with 11 bases remaining between them. Germline V gene sequence: CDR1 LNHDA, CDR2 SQIVND (reference sequence). The CDR3 region is CASSISGYSSYNEQFF. The CDR3, as DNA: TGTGCCAGTAGTATAAGCGGGTACAGCTCCTACAATGAGCAGTTCTTC.

By share of the sample, this clone is medium-sized. The chain carries TRBV6-6 and TRBJ2-1; D ambiguous. Germline V gene lookup returns CDR1 MNHNY and CDR2 SVGAGI (reference sequence). V lost 5 bases and J 0 bases, leaving 8 bases between the germline ends. This CDR3 contains 14 residues. CDR3 region: CASSALSSYNEQFF. As DNA, the CDR3 is TGTGCCAGCAGTGCGCTTTCCTCCTACAATGAGCAGTTCTTC.